This T cell receptor beta chain appears in the sequencing data of a study of blood T cell repertoires in COVID-19. Background on the study: Samples came from the United States, Italy and Spain, spanning acute and convalescent COVID-19. PBMCs, B-cell-depleted T cells, or T cells provided the cDNA or gDNA that made up the material.

Germline CDR1 and CDR2: MNHEY and SVGEGT. The CDR3 loop spans 15 amino acids. Germline trimming cut 4 bases from V and 4 bases from J; bases unmatched to any gene: 6. In the original processing: Quantification of nucleated cells was approximated via reference gene primer amplification. TCRdb's copy holds only in-frame clones and misses some; the assay was immunoSEQ multiplex PCR. V and J calls plus clone size are reproduced from that table; the DNA served to infer D and trimming. The table has 100,000 to 150,000 clones, 85% seen once; the top ten hold about 6.2%. This rearrangement joins TRBV6-2 or TRBV6-3 to TRBJ2-5; 10 bases align to TRBD1. The sequencing input was peripheral blood. The receptor was derived from a man older than 75 with active or convalescent COVID-19. The CDR3 region has the DNA TGTGCCAGCAGTTTCCCCGGGACAGGGGTAGAGACCCAGTACTTC. Translated, it gives CASSFPGTGVETQYF.